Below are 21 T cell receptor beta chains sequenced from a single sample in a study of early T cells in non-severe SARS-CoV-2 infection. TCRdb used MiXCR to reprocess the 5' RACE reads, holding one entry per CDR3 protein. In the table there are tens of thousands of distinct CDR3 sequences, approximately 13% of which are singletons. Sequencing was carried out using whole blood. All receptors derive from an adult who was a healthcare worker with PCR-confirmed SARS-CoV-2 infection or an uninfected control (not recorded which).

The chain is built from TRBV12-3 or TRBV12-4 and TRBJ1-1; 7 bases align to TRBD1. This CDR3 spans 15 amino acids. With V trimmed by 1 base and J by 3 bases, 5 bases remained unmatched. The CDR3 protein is CASSLGTGVDTEAFF. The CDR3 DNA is TGTGCCAGCAGTTTAGGAACAGGGGTGGACACTGAAGCTTTCTTT.

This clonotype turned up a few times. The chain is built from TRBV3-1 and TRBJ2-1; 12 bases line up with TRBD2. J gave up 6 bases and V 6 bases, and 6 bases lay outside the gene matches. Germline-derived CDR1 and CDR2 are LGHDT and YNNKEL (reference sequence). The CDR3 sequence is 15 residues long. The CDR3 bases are TGTGCCAGCAGACCTTCTAGCGGGAGGGCCAATGAGCAGTTCTTC. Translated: CASRPSSGRANEQFF.

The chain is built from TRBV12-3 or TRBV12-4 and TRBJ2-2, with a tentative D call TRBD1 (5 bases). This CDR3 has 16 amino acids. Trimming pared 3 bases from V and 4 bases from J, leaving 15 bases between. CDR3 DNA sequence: TGTGCCAGCAGTTTCGCGGCAGGGTTGAGCACCGGGGAGCTGTTTTTT. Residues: CASSFAAGLSTGELFF.

The CDR3 DNA reads TGCAGTGCTGAGGGCCAGGAAGAGACCCAGTACTTC. Translated, it gives CSAEGQEETQYF. The gene calls are TRBV20-1 and TRBJ2-5, with a weak D call TRBD2 (5 bases). Trimming removed 5 bases at V and 3 bases at J, with 10 bases between. CDR1 and CDR2 (germline): DFQATT, SNEGSKA (reference sequence). This CDR3 contains 12 residues.

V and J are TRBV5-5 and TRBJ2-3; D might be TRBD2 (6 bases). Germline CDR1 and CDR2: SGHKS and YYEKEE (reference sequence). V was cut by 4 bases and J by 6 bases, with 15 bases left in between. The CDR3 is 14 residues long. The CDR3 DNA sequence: TGTGCCAGCAGCCTTGACGGGACTTGGGATACGCAGTATTTT. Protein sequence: CASSLDGTWDTQYF.

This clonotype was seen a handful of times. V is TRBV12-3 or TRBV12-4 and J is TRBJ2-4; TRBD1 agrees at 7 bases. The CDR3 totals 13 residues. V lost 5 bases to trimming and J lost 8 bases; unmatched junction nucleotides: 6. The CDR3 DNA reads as TGTGCCAGCAGTGGAACAGGGGCGGACATTCAGTACTTC. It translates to CASSGTGADIQYF.

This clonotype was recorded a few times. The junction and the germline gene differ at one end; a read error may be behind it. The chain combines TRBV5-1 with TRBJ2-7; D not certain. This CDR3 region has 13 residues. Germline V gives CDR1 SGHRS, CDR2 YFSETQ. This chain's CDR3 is CASSLAPAYEQYF. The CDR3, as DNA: TGTGCCAGCAGCTTGGCCCCAGCCTACGAGCAGTACTTC.

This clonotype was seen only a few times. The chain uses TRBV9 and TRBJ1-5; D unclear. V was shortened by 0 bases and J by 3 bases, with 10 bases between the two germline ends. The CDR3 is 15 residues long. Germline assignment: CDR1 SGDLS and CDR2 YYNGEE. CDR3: CASSVDGSANQPQHF. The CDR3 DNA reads TGTGCCAGCAGCGTAGACGGGTCAGCCAATCAGCCCCAGCATTTT.

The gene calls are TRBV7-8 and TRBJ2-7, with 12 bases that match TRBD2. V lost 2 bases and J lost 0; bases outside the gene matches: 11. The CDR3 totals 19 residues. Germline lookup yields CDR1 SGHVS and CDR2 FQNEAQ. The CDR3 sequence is CASSLTDWGLAGPSYEQYF. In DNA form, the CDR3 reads TGTGCCAGCAGCTTAACGGACTGGGGACTAGCGGGCCCCTCCTACGAGCAGTACTTC. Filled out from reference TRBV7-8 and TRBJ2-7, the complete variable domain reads GAGVSQSPRYKVAKRGQDVALRCDPISGHVSLFWYQQALGQGPEFLTYFQNEAQLDKSGLPSDRFFAERPEGSVSTLKIQRTQQEDSAVYLCASSLTDWGLAGPSYEQYFGPGTRLTVT.

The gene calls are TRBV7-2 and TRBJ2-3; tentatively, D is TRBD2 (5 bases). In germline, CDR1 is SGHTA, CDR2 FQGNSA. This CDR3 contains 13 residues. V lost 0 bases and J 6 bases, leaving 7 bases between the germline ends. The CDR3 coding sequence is TGTGCCAGCAGCTTAGCGAGGGTGGATACGCAGTATTTT. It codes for CASSLARVDTQYF.

In DNA, the CDR3 is TGTGCCAGCAGCCCCAGGTCCAACGTCCTGACTTTC. Amino acids: CASSPRSNVLTF. The V call is TRBV3-1, the J call TRBJ2-6, with D unresolved. The CDR3 contains 12 residues. V was clipped by 4 bases and J by 8 bases, with 6 bases between them. Germline V gene lookup returns CDR1 LGHDT and CDR2 YNNKEL (reference sequence). Using reference TRBV3-1 and TRBJ2-6 for the parts outside the CDR3, the full variable domain is DTAVSQTPKYLVTQMGNDKSIKCEQNLGHDTMYWYKQDSKKFLKIMFSYNNKELIINETVPNRFSPKSPDKAHLNLHINSLELGDSAVYFCASSPRSNVLTFGAGSRLTVL.

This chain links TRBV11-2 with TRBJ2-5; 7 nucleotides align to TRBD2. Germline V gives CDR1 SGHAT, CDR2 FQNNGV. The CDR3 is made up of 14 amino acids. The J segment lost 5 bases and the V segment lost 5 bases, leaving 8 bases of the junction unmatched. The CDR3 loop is CASSPGGVAETQYF. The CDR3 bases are TGTGCCAGCAGCCCGGGGGGTGTAGCGGAGACCCAGTACTTC.

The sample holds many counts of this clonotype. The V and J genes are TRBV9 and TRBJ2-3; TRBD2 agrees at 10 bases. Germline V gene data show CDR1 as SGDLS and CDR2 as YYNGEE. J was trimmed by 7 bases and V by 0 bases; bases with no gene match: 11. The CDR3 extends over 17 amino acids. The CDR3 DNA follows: TGTGCCAGCAGCGTAGCAAGGACTAGCGGCCGGTTAAATACGCAGTATTTT. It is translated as CASSVARTSGRLNTQYF.

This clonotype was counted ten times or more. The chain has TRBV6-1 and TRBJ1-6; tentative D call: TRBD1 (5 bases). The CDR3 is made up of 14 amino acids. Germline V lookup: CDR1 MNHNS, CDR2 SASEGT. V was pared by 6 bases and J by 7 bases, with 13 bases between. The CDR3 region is CASRGDGRNSPLHF. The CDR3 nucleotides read TGTGCCAGCAGGGGGGACGGAAGAAATTCACCCCTCCACTTT.

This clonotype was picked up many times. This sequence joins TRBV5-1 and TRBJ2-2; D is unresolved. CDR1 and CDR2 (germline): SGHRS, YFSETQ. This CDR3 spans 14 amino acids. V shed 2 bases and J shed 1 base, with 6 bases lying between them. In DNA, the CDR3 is TGCGCCAGCAGCTTCAGCCTGAACACCGGGGAGCTGTTTTTT. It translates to CASSFSLNTGELFF.

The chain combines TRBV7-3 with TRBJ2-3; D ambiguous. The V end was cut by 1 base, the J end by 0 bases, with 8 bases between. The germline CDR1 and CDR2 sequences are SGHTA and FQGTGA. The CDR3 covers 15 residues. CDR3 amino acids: CASSLSYTSTDTQYF. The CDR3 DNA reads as TGTGCCAGCAGCTTAAGCTATACTAGCACAGATACGCAGTATTTT.

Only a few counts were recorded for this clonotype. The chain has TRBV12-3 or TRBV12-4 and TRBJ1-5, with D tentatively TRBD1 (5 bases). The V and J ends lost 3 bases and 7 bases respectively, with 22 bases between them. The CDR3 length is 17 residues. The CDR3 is CASSFARPTVTGQPQHF. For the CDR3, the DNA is TGTGCCAGCAGTTTTGCCCGGCCGACAGTCACAGGACAGCCCCAGCATTTT.

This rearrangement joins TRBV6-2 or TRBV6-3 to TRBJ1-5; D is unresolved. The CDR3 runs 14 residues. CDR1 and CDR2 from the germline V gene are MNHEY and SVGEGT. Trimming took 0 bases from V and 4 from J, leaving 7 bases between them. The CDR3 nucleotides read TGTGCCAGCAGTTACTCGAAGGAGAATCAGCCCCAGCATTTT. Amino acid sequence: CASSYSKENQPQHF.

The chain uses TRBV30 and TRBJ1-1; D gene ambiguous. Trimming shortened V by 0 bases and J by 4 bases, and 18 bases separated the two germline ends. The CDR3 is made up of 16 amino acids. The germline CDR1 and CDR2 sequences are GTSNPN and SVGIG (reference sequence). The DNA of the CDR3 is TGTGCCTGGAGTGTCCGGCGGGCAGGTAATGGCACTGAAGCTTTCTTT. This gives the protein CAWSVRRAGNGTEAFF.

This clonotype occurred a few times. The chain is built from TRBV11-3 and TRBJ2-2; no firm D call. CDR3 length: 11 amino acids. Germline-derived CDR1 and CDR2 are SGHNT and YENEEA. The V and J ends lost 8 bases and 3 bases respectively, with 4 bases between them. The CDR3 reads CASEDTGELFF. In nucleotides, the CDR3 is TGTGCCAGCGAGGACACCGGGGAGCTGTTTTTT.

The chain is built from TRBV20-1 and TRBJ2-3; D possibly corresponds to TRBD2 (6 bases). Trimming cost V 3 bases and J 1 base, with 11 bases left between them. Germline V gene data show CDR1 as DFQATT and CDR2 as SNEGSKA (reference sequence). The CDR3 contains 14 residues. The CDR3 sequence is CSASRDFRTDTQYF. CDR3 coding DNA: TGCAGTGCTAGCCGGGACTTTCGCACAGATACGCAGTATTTT.